This entry lists 12 T cell receptor beta chains sequenced from one sample in a study of beta chain features in type 1 diabetes. General study points: There was a moderate but significant shortening of TCRB CDR3s in all four CD4+ subsets of Type 1 diabetes patients.

The investigators reverse transcribed all of the isolated RNA, so they sequenced expressed TCRB transcripts. The assay was immunoSEQ multiplex PCR, and TCRdb's table has in-frame clones only and misses some. The sample shows around 160,000 clones, 6.5% to 8.5% of them seen only once. These TCRs' antigens remain unknown. Sequencing was done on a sample of central memory CD4+ T cells from blood. The receptor set was obtained from a woman aged 18-35 years with type 1 diabetes.

This clone came up a few times. The rearrangement links TRBV6-6 to TRBJ1-6, with D possibly TRBD1 on 5 matching bases. The V gene's germline CDR1 is MNHNY and CDR2 SVGAGI (reference sequence). V was trimmed by 6 bases and J by 7 bases, leaving 10 bases between them. This CDR3 spans 13 amino acids. The CDR3 DNA follows: TGTGCCAGCAGACAGGAGCCCAATTCACCCCTCCACTTT. As protein: CASRQEPNSPLHF.

This clone turned up a few times. V usage is TRBV30 and J usage is TRBJ1-3; no clear D. Germline lookup yields CDR1 GTSNPN and CDR2 SVGIG (reference sequence). V was clipped by 7 bases and J by 0 bases, with 13 bases between them. The CDR3 covers 14 residues. The CDR3: CASPGVSSGNTIYF. The CDR3 DNA is TGTGCCTCCCCCGGGGTCAGCTCTGGAAACACCATATATTTT.

This clone was seen more than once but under ten times. The chain combines TRBV7-9 with TRBJ1-5, with D unresolved. This CDR3 is 16 amino acids long. Germline assignment: CDR1 SEHNR and CDR2 FQNEAQ (reference sequence). With 3 bases removed from V and 4 bases from J, the gap between germline ends came to 16 bases. CDR3 amino acids: CASSFGGKAQNQPQHF. The CDR3 coding sequence is TGTGCCAGCAGCTTTGGCGGAAAGGCTCAAAATCAGCCCCAGCATTTT.

This clone has more than one count but fewer than ten. This chain links TRBV11-3 with TRBJ2-1; 9 bases are shared with TRBD1. The germline V gene encodes CDR1 SGHNT and CDR2 YENEEA. The CDR3 runs to 14 residues. The V gene end was trimmed by 6 bases and the J gene end by 5 bases; junction bases not matched to a gene: 5. The CDR3 region is CASRTGTGNNEQFF. CDR3 sequence (DNA): TGTGCCAGCAGAACCGGGACAGGGAACAATGAGCAGTTCTTC.

V gene TRBV4-1 combines with J gene TRBJ2-1; 9 nucleotides align to TRBD1. The V gene's germline CDR1 is MGHRA and CDR2 YSYEKL. The CDR3 has 14 amino acids. The junction had 4 bases not matched to a gene; V was cut back by 4 bases and J by 6 bases. CDR3 sequence reads: CASSPGQGLNEQFF. The CDR3 coding sequence is TGCGCCAGCAGCCCGGGACAGGGTCTCAATGAGCAGTTCTTC.

This clone was recorded a few times. The identical CDR3 is also encoded by other nucleotide sequences in the sample. The V gene is TRBV7-9, the J gene TRBJ1-5; no definite D call. Trimming removed 1 base from V and 7 bases from J, with 5 bases in between. The V gene's germline CDR1 is SEHNR and CDR2 FQNEAQ (reference sequence). The CDR3 contains 12 residues. The CDR3 is CASSLDSQPQHF. The CDR3 DNA reads TGTGCCAGCAGCTTAGACAGCCAGCCCCAGCATTTT.

In its sample, this clone was seen a few times. This rearrangement joins TRBV5-1 to TRBJ2-3; maybe TRBD1 (6 bases). The CDR3 totals 15 residues. Trimming cost V 1 base and J 1 base, with 10 bases left between them. Per the germline V gene, CDR1 is SGHRS and CDR2 is YFSETQ. The CDR3 DNA is TGCGCCAGCAGCTTGAAACAGGGCGGCACAGATACGCAGTATTTT. Translated, it gives CASSLKQGGTDTQYF.

This clone showed up just a few times. The chain couples TRBV5-1 to TRBJ2-5; D not resolved. The CDR3 length is 15 residues. Trimming took off 1 base at V and 5 bases at J, with 15 bases between the two ends. The germline gives CDR1 SGHRS, CDR2 YFSETQ. CDR3 sequence reads: CASSLPRSNWETQYF. CDR3 in DNA: TGCGCCAGCAGCTTGCCGCGGTCGAACTGGGAGACCCAGTACTTC.

In this sample, this clone turned up a few times. The rearrangement links TRBV29-1 to TRBJ2-7; 7 bases agree with TRBD2. This CDR3 contains 12 residues. The V gene's germline CDR1 is SQVTM and CDR2 ANQGSEA. V lost 4 bases and J lost 2; bases outside the gene matches: 2. The CDR3 protein is CSVAGGPYEQYF. CDR3 in DNA: TGCAGCGTTGCGGGGGGTCCCTACGAGCAGTACTTC.

The chain has TRBV18 and TRBJ1-2, with TRBD1 matching over 7 bases. The germline V gene has CDR1 KGHSH and CDR2 LQKENI. After removal of 5 bases from V and 1 base from J, the junction contained 1 base not matched to a gene. There are 13 residues in the CDR3. The CDR3 sequence is CASSGTDNYGYTF. In nucleotides, the CDR3 is TGTGCCAGCTCAGGGACAGATAACTATGGCTACACCTTC.

The chain employs TRBV29-1 and TRBJ2-1; 12 nucleotides line up with TRBD2. J gave up 0 bases and V 6 bases, and 6 bases lay outside the gene matches. CDR3 length: 16 residues. Germline CDR1 reads SQVTM; CDR2 reads ANQGSEA. CDR3 nucleotides: TGCAGCGTACCGAAGACTAGCGGGAGCTCCTACAATGAGCAGTTCTTC. Protein: CSVPKTSGSSYNEQFF.

This clone was seen many times. This chain links TRBV18 with TRBJ2-1, with 7 bases that match TRBD1. Per the germline V gene, CDR1 is KGHSH and CDR2 is LQKENI. The CDR3 is 15 amino acids. J lost 7 bases, V lost 3 bases, and 9 bases had no gene match. Written as DNA, the CDR3 is TGTGCCAGCTCACCTTCCTATGGGACAGAGAATGAGCAGTTCTTC. It codes for CASSPSYGTENEQFF.